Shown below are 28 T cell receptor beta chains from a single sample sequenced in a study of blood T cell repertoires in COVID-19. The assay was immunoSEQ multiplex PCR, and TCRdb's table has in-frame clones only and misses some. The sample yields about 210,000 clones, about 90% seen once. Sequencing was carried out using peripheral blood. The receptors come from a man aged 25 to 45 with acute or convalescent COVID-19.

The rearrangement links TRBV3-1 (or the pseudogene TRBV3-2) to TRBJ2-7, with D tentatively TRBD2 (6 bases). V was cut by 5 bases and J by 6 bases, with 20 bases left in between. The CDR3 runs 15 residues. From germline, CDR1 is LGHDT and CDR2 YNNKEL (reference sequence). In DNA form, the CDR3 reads TGTGCCAGCAGCGTATACCTAGCGAAAGTGAGCGAGCAGTACTTC. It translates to CASSVYLAKVSEQYF.

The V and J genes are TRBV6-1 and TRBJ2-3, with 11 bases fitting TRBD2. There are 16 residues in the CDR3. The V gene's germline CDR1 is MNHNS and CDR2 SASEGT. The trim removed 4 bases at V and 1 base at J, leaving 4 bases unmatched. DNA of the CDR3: TGTGCCAGCAGTGGGATAGCGGGAGGGGGCACAGATACGCAGTATTTT. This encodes CASSGIAGGGTDTQYF.

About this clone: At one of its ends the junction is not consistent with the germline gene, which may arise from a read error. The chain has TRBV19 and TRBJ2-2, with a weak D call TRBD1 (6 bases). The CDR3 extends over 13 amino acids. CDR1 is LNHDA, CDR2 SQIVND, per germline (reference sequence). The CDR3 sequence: CASRIGGAGELFF. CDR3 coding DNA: TGTGCCAGTAGGATAGGGGGAGCCGGGGAGCTGTTTTTT.

CDR3 loop: CASSLYQGRSTDTQYF. The CDR3 nucleotides are TGTGCCAGCAGCCTATATCAGGGGAGAAGCACAGATACGCAGTATTTT. The chain has TRBV3-1 (or the pseudogene TRBV3-2) and TRBJ2-3, with D tentatively TRBD1 (6 bases). The germline gives CDR1 LGHDT, CDR2 YNNKEL (reference sequence). CDR3 size: 16 residues. V was pared by 4 bases and J by 0 bases, with 14 bases between.

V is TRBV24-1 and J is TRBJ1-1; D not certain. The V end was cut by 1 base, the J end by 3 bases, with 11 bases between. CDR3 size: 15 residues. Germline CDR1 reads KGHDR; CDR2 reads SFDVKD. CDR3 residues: CATSDLVQSYTEAFF. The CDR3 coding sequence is TGTGCCACCAGTGATTTAGTACAGAGCTACACTGAAGCTTTCTTT.

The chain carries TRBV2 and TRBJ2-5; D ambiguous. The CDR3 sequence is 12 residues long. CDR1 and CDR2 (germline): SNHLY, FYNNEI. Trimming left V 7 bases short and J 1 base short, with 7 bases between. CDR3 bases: TGTGCCAGCACAGAATCCCAAGAGACCCAGTACTTC. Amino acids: CASTESQETQYF.

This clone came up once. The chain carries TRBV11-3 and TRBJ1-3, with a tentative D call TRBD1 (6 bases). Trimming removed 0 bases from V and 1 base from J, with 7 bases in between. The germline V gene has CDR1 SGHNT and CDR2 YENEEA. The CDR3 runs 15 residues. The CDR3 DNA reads TGTGCCAGCAGCTTAGAGGGGACATCTGGAAACACCATATATTTT. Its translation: CASSLEGTSGNTIYF.

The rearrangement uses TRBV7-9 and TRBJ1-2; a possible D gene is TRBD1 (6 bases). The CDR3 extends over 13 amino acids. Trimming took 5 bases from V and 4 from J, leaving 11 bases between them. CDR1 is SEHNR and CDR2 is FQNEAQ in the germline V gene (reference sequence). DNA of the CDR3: TGTGCCAGCAGCCCAACAGGGACCTATGGCTACACCTTC. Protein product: CASSPTGTYGYTF.

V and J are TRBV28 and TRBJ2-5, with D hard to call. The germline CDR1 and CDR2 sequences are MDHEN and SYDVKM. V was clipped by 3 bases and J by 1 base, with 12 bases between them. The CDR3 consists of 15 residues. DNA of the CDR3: TGTGCCAGCAGTTTGCTTGAAGTAGCCCAAGAGACCCAGTACTTC. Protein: CASSLLEVAQETQYF.

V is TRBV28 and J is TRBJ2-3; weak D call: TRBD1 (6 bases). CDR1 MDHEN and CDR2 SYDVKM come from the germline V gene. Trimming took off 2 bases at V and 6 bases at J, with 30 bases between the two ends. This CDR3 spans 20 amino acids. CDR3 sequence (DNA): TGTGCCAGCAGTTTACGTCTACCCGGGTCGCGACCAGGGGTAGTGGATACGCAGTATTTT. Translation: CASSLRLPGSRPGVVDTQYF.

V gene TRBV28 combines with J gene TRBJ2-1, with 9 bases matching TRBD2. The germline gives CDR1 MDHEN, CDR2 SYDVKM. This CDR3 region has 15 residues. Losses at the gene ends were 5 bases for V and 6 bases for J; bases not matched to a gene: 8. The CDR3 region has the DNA TGTGCCAGCAGTCCGCCGTTAGCGGGAGTCAATGAGCAGTTCTTC. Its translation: CASSPPLAGVNEQFF.

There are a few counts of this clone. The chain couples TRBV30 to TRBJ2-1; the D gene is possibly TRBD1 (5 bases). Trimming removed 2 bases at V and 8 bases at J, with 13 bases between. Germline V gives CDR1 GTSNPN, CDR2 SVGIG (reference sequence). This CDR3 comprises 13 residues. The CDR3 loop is CAWSPQGGDEQFF. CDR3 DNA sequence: TGTGCCTGGAGTCCCCAGGGTGGAGATGAGCAGTTCTTC.

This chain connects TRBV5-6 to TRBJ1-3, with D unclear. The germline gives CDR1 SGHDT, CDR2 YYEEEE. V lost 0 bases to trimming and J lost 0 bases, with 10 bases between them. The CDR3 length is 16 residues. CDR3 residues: CASSLVAGLSGNTIYF. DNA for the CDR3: TGTGCCAGCAGCTTGGTGGCAGGTCTCTCTGGAAACACCATATATTTT.

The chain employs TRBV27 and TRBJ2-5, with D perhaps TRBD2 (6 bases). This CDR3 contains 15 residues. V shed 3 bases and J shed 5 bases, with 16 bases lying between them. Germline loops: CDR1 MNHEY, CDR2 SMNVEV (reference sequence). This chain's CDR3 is CASSLGEASRETQYF. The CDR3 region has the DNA TGTGCCAGCAGTTTGGGGGAGGCCTCGCGGGAGACCCAGTACTTC.

For the CDR3, the DNA is TGTGCCAGCTCACCAGGGGCTAGGGCCACCCTTTGGGGCATTCAGTACTTC. Amino acids: CASSPGARATLWGIQYF. The chain joins TRBV18 to TRBJ2-4; possibly TRBD1 for D (5 bases). CDR1 and CDR2 from the germline V gene are KGHSH and LQKENI. V lost 2 bases, J lost 9 bases, and 23 bases lay in between. This CDR3 has 17 amino acids.

The CDR3 loop is CASRTSGTAEQFF. CDR3 in DNA: TGTGCCAGCAGGACTAGCGGGACCGCTGAGCAGTTCTTC. The V gene is TRBV12-3 or TRBV12-4, the J gene TRBJ2-1, with 11 bases aligning to TRBD2. This CDR3 region has 13 residues. The trim removed 6 bases at V and 9 bases at J, leaving 4 bases unmatched.

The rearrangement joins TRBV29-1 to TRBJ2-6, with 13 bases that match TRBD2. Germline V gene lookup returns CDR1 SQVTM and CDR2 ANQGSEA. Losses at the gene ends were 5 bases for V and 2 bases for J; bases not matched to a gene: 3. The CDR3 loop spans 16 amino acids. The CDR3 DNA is TGCAGCGTTTGGACTAGCGGGAGAACTGGGGCCAACGTCCTGACTTTC. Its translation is CSVWTSGRTGANVLTF.

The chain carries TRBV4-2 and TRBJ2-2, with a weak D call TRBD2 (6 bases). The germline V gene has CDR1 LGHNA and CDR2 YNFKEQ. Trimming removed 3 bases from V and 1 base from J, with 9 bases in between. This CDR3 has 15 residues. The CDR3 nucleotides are TGTGCCAGCAGCCAGGACTACTTGAACACCGGGGAGCTGTTTTTT. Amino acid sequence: CASSQDYLNTGELFF.

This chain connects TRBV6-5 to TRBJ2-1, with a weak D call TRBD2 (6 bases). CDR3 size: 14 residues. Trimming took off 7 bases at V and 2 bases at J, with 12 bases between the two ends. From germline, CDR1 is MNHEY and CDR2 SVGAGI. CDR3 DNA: TGTGCCAGCACCCGGGGGAGTACCTACAATGAGCAGTTCTTC. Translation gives CASTRGSTYNEQFF.

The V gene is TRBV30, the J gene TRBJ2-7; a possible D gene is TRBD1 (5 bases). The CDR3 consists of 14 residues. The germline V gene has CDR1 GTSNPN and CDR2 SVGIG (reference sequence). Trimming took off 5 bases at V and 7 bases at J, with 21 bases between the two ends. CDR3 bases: TGTGCCTGGGTTGACTGGGGCTCTACTGGGGAGCAGTACTTC. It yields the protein CAWVDWGSTGEQYF.

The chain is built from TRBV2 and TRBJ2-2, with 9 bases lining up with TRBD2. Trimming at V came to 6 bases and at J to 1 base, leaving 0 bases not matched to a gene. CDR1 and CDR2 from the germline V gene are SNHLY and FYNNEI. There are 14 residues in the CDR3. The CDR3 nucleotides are TGTGCCAGCAGACTAGCGGGGAACACCGGGGAGCTGTTTTTT. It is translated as CASRLAGNTGELFF.

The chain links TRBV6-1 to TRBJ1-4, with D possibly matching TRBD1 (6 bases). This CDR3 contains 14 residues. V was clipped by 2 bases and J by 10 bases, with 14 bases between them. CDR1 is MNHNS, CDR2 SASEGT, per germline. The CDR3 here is CASSEQQGSGKLFF. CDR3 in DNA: TGTGCCAGCAGTGAACAGCAGGGGTCGGGAAAACTGTTTTTT.

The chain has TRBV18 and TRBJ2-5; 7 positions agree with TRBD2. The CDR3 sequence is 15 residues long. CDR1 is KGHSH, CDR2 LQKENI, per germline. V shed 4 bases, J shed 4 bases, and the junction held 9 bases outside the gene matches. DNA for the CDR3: TGTGCCAGCTCACAGACAACCGGACTAGGAGAGACCCAGTACTTC. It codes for CASSQTTGLGETQYF. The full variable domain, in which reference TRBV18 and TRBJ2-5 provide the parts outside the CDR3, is NAGVMQNPRHLVRRRGQEARLRCSPMKGHSHVYWYRQLPEEGLKFMVYLQKENIIDESGMPKERFSAEFPKEGPSILRIQQVVRGDSAAYFCASSQTTGLGETQYFGPGTRLLVL.

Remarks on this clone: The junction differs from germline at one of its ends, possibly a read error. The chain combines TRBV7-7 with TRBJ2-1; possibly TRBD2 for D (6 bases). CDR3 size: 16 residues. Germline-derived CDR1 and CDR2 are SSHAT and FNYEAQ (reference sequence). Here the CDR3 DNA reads TGTGCTAGCAGCTTGGGGAGGTTTGAGGCTTGGGATGAGCAGTTCTTC. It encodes CASSLGRFEAWDEQFF.

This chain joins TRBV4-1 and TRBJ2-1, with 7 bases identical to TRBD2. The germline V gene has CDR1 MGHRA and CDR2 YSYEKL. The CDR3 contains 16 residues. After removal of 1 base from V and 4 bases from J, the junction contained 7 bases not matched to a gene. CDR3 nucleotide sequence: TGCGCCAGCAGCCAAGCTCCAGGGACTACATACAATGAGCAGTTCTTC. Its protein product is CASSQAPGTTYNEQFF.

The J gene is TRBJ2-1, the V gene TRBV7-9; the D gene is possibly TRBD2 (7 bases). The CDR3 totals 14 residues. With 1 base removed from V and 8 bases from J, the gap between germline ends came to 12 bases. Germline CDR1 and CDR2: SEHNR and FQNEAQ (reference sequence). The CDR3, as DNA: TGTGCCAGCAGCTTAGAGCCGGGGGGCGATGAGCAGTTCTTC. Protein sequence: CASSLEPGGDEQFF.

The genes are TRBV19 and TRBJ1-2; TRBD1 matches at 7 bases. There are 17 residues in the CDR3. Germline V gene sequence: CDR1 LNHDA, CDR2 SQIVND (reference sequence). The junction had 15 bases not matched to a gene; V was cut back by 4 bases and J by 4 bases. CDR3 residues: CASSRYGTAERFYGYTF. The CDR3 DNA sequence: TGTGCCAGTAGTAGATACGGGACAGCGGAAAGGTTCTATGGCTACACCTTC.

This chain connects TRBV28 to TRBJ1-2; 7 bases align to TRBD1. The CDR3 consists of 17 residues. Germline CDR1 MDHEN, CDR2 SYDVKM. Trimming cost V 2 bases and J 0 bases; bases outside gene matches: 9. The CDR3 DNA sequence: TGTGCCAGCAGTTTAGGCGGGACAGTTTCGACTAACTATGGCTACACCTTC. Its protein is CASSLGGTVSTNYGYTF.